One and the same sample provided the 23 T cell receptor beta chains below, sequenced in a study of CD8 T cells in ankylosing spondylitis. Each CDR3 protein is one row after TCRdb ran MiXCR on the 5' RACE reads. The sample includes fewer than 450,000 distinct CDR3 sequences, 15% to 20% of them seen just once. Antigens of these TCRs are unknown. Overall study results and limits: A TCR beta motif of roughly eight highly homologous variants appeared characteristic of ankylosing spondylitis blood.

The sequencing sample was made of blood, either unsorted or a sorted T cell fraction (not recorded which). Source of these receptors: a male donor with ankylosing spondylitis.

This clonotype was observed many times. The V and J genes are TRBV5-1 and TRBJ1-5; D remains ambiguous. The germline V and J ends were trimmed by 0 bases and 0 bases, with 7 bases remaining between them. Germline CDR1 and CDR2: SGHRS and YFSETQ. The CDR3 extends over 15 amino acids. In nucleotides, the CDR3 is TGCGCCAGCAGCTTGGAGGGCTATAGCAATCAGCCCCAGCATTTT. Translated, it gives CASSLEGYSNQPQHF.

This clonotype showed up many times. This chain's CDR3 is CASSLGRGGHEQYF. In DNA form, the CDR3 reads TGTGCCAGCAGTTTAGGCAGGGGAGGCCACGAGCAGTACTTC. The J gene is TRBJ2-7, the V gene TRBV12-3 or TRBV12-4, with D perhaps matching TRBD1 or TRBD2 (6 bases each). CDR3 length: 14 residues. V lost 1 base and J 5 bases, leaving 12 bases between the germline ends.

The sample holds many counts of this clonotype. The genes are TRBV12-3 or TRBV12-4 and TRBJ2-1; D unclear. The V end was cut by 5 bases, the J end by 15 bases, with 14 bases between. The CDR3 has 11 residues. The CDR3 sequence is CASSARGAWFF. In nucleotides, the CDR3 is TGTGCCAGCAGTGCCCGTGGAGCATGGTTCTTC.

Many counts were recorded for this clonotype. The chain carries TRBV12-3 or TRBV12-4 and TRBJ2-2, with D tentatively TRBD2 (6 bases). V lost 7 bases to trimming and J lost 2 bases, with 14 bases between them. The CDR3 spans 15 residues. In DNA form, the CDR3 reads TGTGCCAGCACACCTAGCGATAGAAACACCGGGGAGCTGTTTTTT. It specifies CASTPSDRNTGELFF.

This chain connects TRBV11-2 to TRBJ1-4; the D gene is possibly TRBD1 (6 bases). This CDR3 has 15 residues. Trimming removed 5 bases from V and 6 bases from J, with 16 bases in between. Per germline, CDR1 SGHAT and CDR2 FQNNGV. The chain's CDR3 is CASSPLGGVDEKLFF. The CDR3 DNA reads TGTGCCAGCAGCCCCCTAGGGGGGGTAGATGAAAAACTGTTTTTT. The full variable domain, rest sourced from reference TRBV11-2 and TRBJ1-4, is EAGVAQSPRYKIIEKRQSVAFWCNPISGHATLYWYQQILGQGPKLLIQFQNNGVVDDSQLPKDRFSAERLKGVDSTLKIQPAKLEDSAVYLCASSPLGGVDEKLFFGSGTQLSVL.

This clonotype was counted only a few times. The chain employs TRBV11-1 and TRBJ2-1, with TRBD2 identical over 14 bases. CDR1 and CDR2 (germline): SGHAT, FQDESV (reference sequence). The CDR3 consists of 17 residues. Trimming at V came to 3 bases and at J to 7 bases, leaving 8 bases not matched to a gene. CDR3 in DNA: TGTGCCAGCAGCTTCAAGGGGGGACTAGCGGGAGAGAATGAGCAGTTCTTC. Amino acids: CASSFKGGLAGENEQFF.

This clonotype has just a few counts. The chain couples TRBV11-1 to TRBJ2-1; 7 nucleotides agree with TRBD2. The J segment lost 6 bases and the V segment lost 5 bases, leaving 13 bases of the junction unmatched. The CDR3 runs to 16 residues. Germline CDR1 SGHAT, CDR2 FQDESV (reference sequence). The CDR3 sequence: CASSRLVGRRGNEQFF. CDR3 nucleotides: TGTGCCAGCAGCCGGCTTGTCGGGAGGAGAGGCAATGAGCAGTTCTTC. The variable domain in full, with the rest retrieved from reference TRBV11-1 and TRBJ2-1, is EAEVAQSPRYKITEKSQAVAFWCDPISGHATLYWYRQILGQGPELLVQFQDESVVDDSQLPKDRFSAERLKGVDSTLKIQPAELGDSAMYLCASSRLVGRRGNEQFFGPGTRLTVL.

A few counts support this clonotype. This chain connects TRBV7-3 to TRBJ2-2, with a possible D match to TRBD1 (7 bases). The V end was cut by 6 bases, the J end by 5 bases, with 13 bases between. The germline V gene encodes CDR1 SGHTA and CDR2 FQGTGA. The CDR3 runs 14 residues. This CDR3 reads CASRLTGTTGELFF. The DNA of the CDR3 is TGTGCCAGCAGGCTGACAGGGACTACCGGGGAGCTGTTTTTT.

The gene calls are TRBV5-1 and TRBJ2-7; weak D call: TRBD2 (7 bases). V lost 0 bases to trimming and J lost 5 bases, with 15 bases between them. Looked up from germline, CDR1 is SGHRS and CDR2 is YFSETQ. This CDR3 has 15 amino acids. CDR3 residues: CASSLGGGGTHEQYF. CDR3 DNA sequence: TGCGCCAGCAGCTTGGGGGGGGGCGGTACCCACGAGCAGTACTTC. Drawing the rest from reference TRBV5-1 and TRBJ2-7, the complete variable domain is KAGVTQTPRYLIKTRGQQVTLSCSPISGHRSVSWYQQTPGQGLQFLFEYFSETQRNKGNFPGRFSGRQFSNSRSEMNVSTLELGDSALYLCASSLGGGGTHEQYFGPGTRLTVT.

This chain connects TRBV24-1 to TRBJ2-1; TRBD1 might be the D (5 bases). Per the germline V gene, CDR1 is KGHDR and CDR2 is SFDVKD. This CDR3 comprises 13 residues. Trimming removed 3 bases from V and 4 bases from J, with 6 bases in between. CDR3 sequence reads: CATSDRTYNEQFF. In DNA form, the CDR3 reads TGTGCCACCAGTGATCGGACATACAATGAGCAGTTCTTC.

This clonotype was found a few times. The rearrangement links TRBV7-2 to TRBJ1-5; 7 nucleotides match TRBD1. CDR1 and CDR2 from the germline V gene are SGHTA and FQGNSA. Losses at the gene ends were 5 bases for V and 3 bases for J; bases not matched to a gene: 4. This CDR3 has 14 residues. The CDR3 protein is CASSVGQNNQPQHF. DNA of the CDR3: TGTGCCAGCAGCGTGGGACAGAACAATCAGCCCCAGCATTTT.

The rearrangement uses TRBV6-2 or TRBV6-3 and TRBJ1-5; no clear D gene. Germline-derived CDR1 and CDR2 are MNHEY and SVGEGT. Trimming took 6 bases from V and 0 from J, leaving 12 bases between them. The CDR3 length is 15 residues. The CDR3: CASRNTLSSNQPQHF. In nucleotides, the CDR3 is TGTGCCAGCAGGAACACGCTATCTAGCAATCAGCCCCAGCATTTT.

This clonotype came up a few times. The chain joins TRBV19 to TRBJ1-1; D remains ambiguous. The CDR3 sequence is 13 residues long. V lost 7 bases and J lost 1, with 10 bases in between. Germline V CDR1 and CDR2: LNHDA, SQIVND (reference sequence). The CDR3 reads CASTERTNTEAFF. In DNA, the CDR3 is TGTGCCAGTACAGAACGGACGAACACTGAAGCTTTCTTT. Full variable domain (rest looked up from reference TRBV19 and TRBJ1-1): DGGITQSPKYLFRKEGQNVTLSCEQNLNHDAMYWYRQDPGQGLRLIYYSQIVNDFQKGDIAEGYSVSREKKESFPLTVTSAQKNPTAFYLCASTERTNTEAFFGQGTRLTVV.

This clonotype appeared a few times. V gene TRBV11-1 combines with J gene TRBJ2-5; D is perhaps TRBD2 (6 bases). The germline V and J ends were trimmed by 1 base and 0 bases, with 18 bases remaining between them. The CDR3 is 18 amino acids. Germline CDR1 is SGHAT and CDR2 is FQDESV (reference sequence). CDR3: CASSLGFLGGIHQETQYF. As DNA, the CDR3 is TGTGCCAGCAGCTTAGGGTTCTTGGGGGGTATTCACCAAGAGACCCAGTACTTC. Full variable domain (missing parts from reference TRBV11-1 and TRBJ2-5): EAEVAQSPRYKITEKSQAVAFWCDPISGHATLYWYRQILGQGPELLVQFQDESVVDDSQLPKDRFSAERLKGVDSTLKIQPAELGDSAMYLCASSLGFLGGIHQETQYFGPGTRLLVL.

This clonotype was observed a handful of times. J is TRBJ2-3 and V is TRBV24-1; perhaps TRBD1 as D (6 bases). Deletions cut 3 bases from V and 1 base from J, with 16 bases between. Germline V CDR1 and CDR2: KGHDR, SFDVKD. The CDR3 contains 17 residues. CDR3 DNA: TGTGCCACCAGTGATCCTTCCGGGACACCGGGCACAGATACGCAGTATTTT. It yields the protein CATSDPSGTPGTDTQYF.

CDR3 coding DNA: TGCAGTGCGCCGGGTCCCCTGGTTAATGAGCAGTTCTTC. It yields the protein CSAPGPLVNEQFF. The chain links TRBV20-1 to TRBJ2-1; D is undetermined. The CDR3 has 13 amino acids. Germline CDR1 is DFQATT and CDR2 is SNEGSKA (reference sequence). Deletions cut 6 bases from V and 7 bases from J, with 16 bases between.

The gene calls are TRBV9 and TRBJ2-3, with TRBD2 matching over 9 bases. Germline-derived CDR1 and CDR2 are SGDLS and YYNGEE. The CDR3 runs to 15 residues. The V gene end was trimmed by 7 bases and the J gene end by 4 bases; junction bases not matched to a gene: 10. CDR3 nucleotide sequence: TGTGCCAGCGGTGCGGGGGGGCGAATCGCAGATACGCAGTATTTT. It codes for CASGAGGRIADTQYF.

The chain employs TRBV20-1 and TRBJ2-6; 8 bases fit TRBD1. Germline V lookup: CDR1 DFQATT, CDR2 SNEGSKA (reference sequence). The CDR3 covers 19 residues. The trim removed 1 base at V and 0 bases at J, leaving 11 bases unmatched. CDR3 sequence (DNA): TGCAGTGCTAGAGCTGGGACAGGAGGGTTCCCCTCTGGGGCCAACGTCCTGACTTTC. It is translated as CSARAGTGGFPSGANVLTF.

This clonotype was counted between two and nine times. The rearrangement joins TRBV5-1 to TRBJ2-3; 7 bases line up with TRBD1. The CDR3 consists of 15 residues. The V segment lost 0 bases and the J segment 1 base; nucleotides outside the gene matches: 2. Germline V gene lookup returns CDR1 SGHRS and CDR2 YFSETQ. CDR3 coding DNA: TGCGCCAGCAGCTTGGGGGACAGTCGCACAGATACGCAGTATTTT. Translated, it gives CASSLGDSRTDTQYF.

V gene TRBV3-1 combines with J gene TRBJ2-3; D gene uncertain. Germline CDR1 reads LGHDT; CDR2 reads YNNKEL (reference sequence). This CDR3 has 14 residues. V gave up 2 bases and J gave up 1 base, with 7 bases separating them. The CDR3: CASSQNSGTDTQYF. In DNA form, the CDR3 reads TGTGCCAGCAGCCAAAATTCGGGCACAGATACGCAGTATTTT.

The chain links TRBV12-2 to TRBJ2-1; TRBD2, as called in the table, went unchecked against the DNA. TRBV12-2 is a known pseudogene. The length of the CDR3 is 16 residues. This CDR3 reads CASRLLSSGTPNEQFF. DNA for the CDR3: TGTGCAAGTCGCTTATTGAGTAGCGGGACCCCGAATGAGCAGTTCTTC.

This chain links TRBV5-6 with TRBJ2-2; 8 positions agree with TRBD1. V lost 6 bases and J lost 2; bases outside the gene matches: 9. This CDR3 is built from 16 residues. CDR1 SGHDT and CDR2 YYEEEE come from the germline V gene. The CDR3 nucleotides read TGTGCCAGCACCGTTCCGGGACAGGAAAACACCGGGGAGCTGTTTTTT. Translated: CASTVPGQENTGELFF.

J is TRBJ1-1 and V is TRBV28; the D gene is possibly TRBD1 (6 bases). Germline lookup yields CDR1 MDHEN and CDR2 SYDVKM. The CDR3 runs 16 residues. V gave up 3 bases and J gave up 4 bases, with 18 bases separating them. CDR3 nucleotide sequence: TGTGCCAGCAGTTTCTCCAGAGGGGGGGCCGTCACTGAAGCTTTCTTT. Its protein product is CASSFSRGGAVTEAFF. Full variable domain (outside the CDR3, taken from reference TRBV28 and TRBJ1-1): DVKVTQSSRYLVKRTGEKVFLECVQDMDHENMFWYRQDPGLGLRLIYFSYDVKMKEKGDIPEGYSVSREKKERFSLILESASTNQTSMYLCASSFSRGGAVTEAFFGQGTRLTVV.